The 10 T cell receptor beta chains given below trace back to one sample, sequenced in a study of blood T cell repertoires in COVID-19 (dated by TCRdb to the early 2020s). Library prep was done by the immunoSEQ multiplex PCR assay. Not all clones reach the TCRdb copy of this immuneACCESS table, which keeps in-frame sequences only. Checked studies attribute under half of the gap to unresolved V genes and leave the rest unexplained. This sample holds approximately 140,000 clones; 88% were observed only once. The ten largest account for more than 2% of the sample. The sequencing input was peripheral blood. The source of these receptors is a man between 65 and 85 years old with active COVID-19.

This clone came up a few times. The CDR3 region has the DNA TGCAGCGTCGTACTCTCGCAGGGGGCGCAAGACGAGCAGTACTTC. Protein: CSVVLSQGAQDEQYF. The V call is TRBV29-1, the J call TRBJ2-7, with 8 bases lining up with TRBD1. J gave up 5 bases and V 6 bases, and 15 bases lay outside the gene matches. Germline assignment: CDR1 SQVTM and CDR2 ANQGSEA. CDR3 size: 15 residues.

The chain's CDR3 is CASSPPAGVNTEAFF. In DNA, the CDR3 is TGTGCCAGCTCACCCCCGGCGGGGGTTAACACTGAAGCTTTCTTT. This chain joins TRBV18 and TRBJ1-1, with D possibly being TRBD1 (5 bases). Germline V gene data show CDR1 as KGHSH and CDR2 as LQKENI. Trimming pared 3 bases from V and 2 bases from J, leaving 13 bases between. The CDR3 extends over 15 amino acids.

The rearrangement joins TRBV24-1 to TRBJ2-3; the match to TRBD2 covers 9 bases. Per germline, CDR1 KGHDR and CDR2 SFDVKD. This CDR3 spans 14 amino acids. Trimming removed 4 bases from V and 6 bases from J; junction bases left unmatched: 4. The CDR3: CATSDSAGGDTQYF. The CDR3 DNA reads TGTGCCACCAGTGACTCTGCGGGAGGGGATACGCAGTATTTT.

This clone appeared once. The rearrangement uses TRBV5-4 and TRBJ2-7; the match to TRBD2 covers 16 bases. The germline CDR1 and CDR2 sequences are SGHNT and YYREEE (reference sequence). The junction had 7 bases not matched to a gene; V was cut back by 4 bases and J by 6 bases. The CDR3 is 16 amino acids. In DNA, the CDR3 is TGTGCCAGCAGCGGGGGACTAGCGGGAGGGTTAGGCGAGCAGTACTTC. Translation: CASSGGLAGGLGEQYF.

The V gene is TRBV5-1, the J gene TRBJ2-2; D unresolved. Trimming removed 0 bases at V and 1 base at J, with 4 bases between. Germline CDR1 is SGHRS and CDR2 is YFSETQ. This CDR3 has 14 amino acids. The CDR3: CASSLAWNTGELFF. CDR3 bases: TGCGCCAGCAGCTTGGCCTGGAACACCGGGGAGCTGTTTTTT.

This clone was observed once. This CDR3 is also generated by other DNA sequences in the sample. This rearrangement joins TRBV19 to TRBJ2-7; 7 nucleotides match TRBD2. The CDR3 is 13 amino acids. Per the germline V gene, CDR1 is LNHDA and CDR2 is SQIVND (reference sequence). J gave up 5 bases and V 3 bases, and 4 bases lay outside the gene matches. CDR3 protein: CASSISGGDEQYF. The DNA for the CDR3 is TGTGCCAGTAGTATCTCGGGAGGCGACGAGCAGTACTTC. The entire variable domain, with the rest obtained from reference TRBV19 and TRBJ2-7, is as follows: DGGITQSPKYLFRKEGQNVTLSCEQNLNHDAMYWYRQDPGQGLRLIYYSQIVNDFQKGDIAEGYSVSREKKESFPLTVTSAQKNPTAFYLCASSISGGDEQYFGPGTRLTVT.

The gene calls are TRBV29-1 and TRBJ1-1; no clear D gene. Trimming cost V 2 bases and J 5 bases, with 9 bases left between them. The CDR3 totals 12 residues. The germline V gene encodes CDR1 SQVTM and CDR2 ANQGSEA. The CDR3 DNA sequence: TGCAGCGTTGAAAAGGGAGGAACTGAAGCTTTCTTT. Its translation: CSVEKGGTEAFF.

This chain links TRBV6-1 with TRBJ2-7; D may be TRBD2 (5 bases). Trimming pared 3 bases from V and 5 bases from J, leaving 17 bases between. The germline V gene has CDR1 MNHNS and CDR2 SASEGT. The CDR3 extends over 15 amino acids. The CDR3 reads CASSDRVWTPHEQYF. The DNA of the CDR3 is TGTGCCAGCAGTGATAGGGTTTGGACTCCCCACGAGCAGTACTTC.

The chain recombines TRBV30 with TRBJ2-5; D possibly corresponds to TRBD1 (6 bases). This CDR3 comprises 15 residues. Germline lookup yields CDR1 GTSNPN and CDR2 SVGIG (reference sequence). Trimming cost V 5 bases and J 5 bases, with 21 bases left between them. The CDR3 region is CAWALGQRALETQYF. Written as DNA, the CDR3 is TGTGCCTGGGCCCTAGGACAGAGGGCCTTGGAGACCCAGTACTTC.

This clone was seen more than once but under ten times. The chain couples TRBV19 to TRBJ1-5; TRBD1 matches at 10 bases. The germline gives CDR1 LNHDA, CDR2 SQIVND (reference sequence). This CDR3 region has 15 residues. J gave up 7 bases and V 1 base, and 4 bases lay outside the gene matches. CDR3 DNA: TGTGCCAGTAGTATAGTGGGGACAGGGGTCCAGCCCCAGCATTTT. Translated, it gives CASSIVGTGVQPQHF.